The clone carrying this T cell receptor beta chain is a singleton in its sample. Germline CDR1 is SGHRS and CDR2 is YFSETQ. J lost 8 bases, V lost 4 bases, and 6 bases had no gene match. The CDR3 is 14 amino acids. This record belongs to a study of blood T cell repertoires in COVID-19. Profiled with immunoSEQ multiplex PCR; TCRdb holds only in-frame clones, not every one. The repertoire holds 100,000 to 120,000 clones, with approximately 78% as singletons. The sample was peripheral blood. This TCR came from a woman over 75 with acute or convalescent COVID-19. The chain joins TRBV5-1 to TRBJ2-1, with 10 bases aligning to TRBD1. CDR3 nucleotide sequence: TGCGCCAGCAGCGGACAGGGGGGGTACGATGAGCAGTTCTTC. This codes for CASSGQGGYDEQFF.